The 2 T cell receptor beta chains reported below all come from one sample, sequenced in a study of blood T cell repertoires in COVID-19 (TCRdb year 2020). Libraries were constructed by the immunoSEQ multiplex PCR assay. Entries here come from immuneACCESS through TCRdb and include only in-frame sequences with V and J called. Some clones fail to appear in such tables; in the studies checked, an unresolved V gene covers under half of the shortfall, and the cause of the remainder is unknown. This sample lists about 260,000 clones; around four fifths were detected once. The ten largest clonotypes hold 1.5% to 2% of the sample. The specimen was peripheral blood. These TCRs come from a woman aged 80 or older with acute or convalescent COVID-19.

This chain uses TRBV15 with TRBJ1-4; 12 nucleotides line up with TRBD1. This CDR3 is 18 amino acids long. Germline V gene data show CDR1 as LNHNV and CDR2 as YYDKDF (reference sequence). J lost 0 bases, V lost 5 bases, and 7 bases had no gene match. Written as DNA, the CDR3 is TGTGCCACCAGCGGGACAGGGGGCGACTATGCAACTAATGAAAAACTGTTTTTT. Its protein is CATSGTGGDYATNEKLFF.

The genes are TRBV30 and TRBJ1-5, with D unresolved. Germline assignment: CDR1 GTSNPN and CDR2 SVGIG (reference sequence). V gave up 0 bases and J gave up 3 bases, with 6 bases separating them. The length of the CDR3 is 13 residues. CDR3 amino acids: CAWSVRDNQPQHF. As DNA, the CDR3 is TGTGCCTGGAGTGTAAGAGACAATCAGCCCCAGCATTTT.